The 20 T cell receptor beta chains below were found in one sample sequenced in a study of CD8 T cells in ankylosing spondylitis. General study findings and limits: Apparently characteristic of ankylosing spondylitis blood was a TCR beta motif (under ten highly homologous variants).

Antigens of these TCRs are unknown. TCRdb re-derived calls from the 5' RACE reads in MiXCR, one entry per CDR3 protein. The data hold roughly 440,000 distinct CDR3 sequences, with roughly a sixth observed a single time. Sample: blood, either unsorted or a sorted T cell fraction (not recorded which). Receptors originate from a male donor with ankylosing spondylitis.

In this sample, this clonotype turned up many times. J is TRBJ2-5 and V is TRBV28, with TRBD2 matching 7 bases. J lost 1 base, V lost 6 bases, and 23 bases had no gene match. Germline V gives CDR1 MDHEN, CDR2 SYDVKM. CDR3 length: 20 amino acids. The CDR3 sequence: CASSPRRWREKSGGQETQYF. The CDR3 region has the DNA TGTGCCAGCAGCCCCCGTCGGTGGCGGGAGAAGAGTGGGGGCCAAGAGACCCAGTACTTC.

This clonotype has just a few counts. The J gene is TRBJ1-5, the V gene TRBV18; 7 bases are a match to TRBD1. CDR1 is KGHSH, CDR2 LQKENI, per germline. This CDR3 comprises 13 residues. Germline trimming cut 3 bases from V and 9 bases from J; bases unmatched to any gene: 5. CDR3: CASSPTGSGPQHF. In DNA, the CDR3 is TGTGCCAGCTCACCGACAGGGTCTGGGCCCCAGCATTTT.

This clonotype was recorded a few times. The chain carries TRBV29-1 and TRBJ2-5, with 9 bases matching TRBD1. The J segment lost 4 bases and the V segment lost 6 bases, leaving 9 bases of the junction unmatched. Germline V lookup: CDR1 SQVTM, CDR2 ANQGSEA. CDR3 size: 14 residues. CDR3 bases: TGCAGCGTGACCGGGACAGGGCAGGGAGAGACCCAGTACTTC. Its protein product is CSVTGTGQGETQYF.

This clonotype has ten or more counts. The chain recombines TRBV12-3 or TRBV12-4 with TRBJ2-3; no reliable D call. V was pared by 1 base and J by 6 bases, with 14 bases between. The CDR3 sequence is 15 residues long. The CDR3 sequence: CASSLVSVLADTQYF. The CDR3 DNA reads TGTGCCAGCAGTTTAGTGTCCGTCCTGGCCGATACGCAGTATTTT.

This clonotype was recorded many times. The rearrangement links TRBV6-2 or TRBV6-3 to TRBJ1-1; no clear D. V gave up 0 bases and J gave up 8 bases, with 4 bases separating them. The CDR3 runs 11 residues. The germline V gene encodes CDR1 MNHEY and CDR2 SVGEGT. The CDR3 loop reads CASSYSAEAFF. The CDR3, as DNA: TGTGCCAGCAGTTACTCGGCGGAAGCTTTCTTT.

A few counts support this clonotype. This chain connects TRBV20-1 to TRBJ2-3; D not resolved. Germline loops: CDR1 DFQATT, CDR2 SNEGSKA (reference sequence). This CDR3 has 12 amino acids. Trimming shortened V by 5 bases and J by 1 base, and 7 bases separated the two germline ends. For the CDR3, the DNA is TGCAGTGCTGCCCGGGGCACAGATACGCAGTATTTT. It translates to CSAARGTDTQYF.

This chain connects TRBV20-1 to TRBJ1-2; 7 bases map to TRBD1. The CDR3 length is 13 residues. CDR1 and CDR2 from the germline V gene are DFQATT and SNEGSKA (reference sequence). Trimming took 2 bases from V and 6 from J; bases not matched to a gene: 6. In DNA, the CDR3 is TGCAGTGCTAGACATACCGACAGGGATGGCTACACCTTC. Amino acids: CSARHTDRDGYTF.

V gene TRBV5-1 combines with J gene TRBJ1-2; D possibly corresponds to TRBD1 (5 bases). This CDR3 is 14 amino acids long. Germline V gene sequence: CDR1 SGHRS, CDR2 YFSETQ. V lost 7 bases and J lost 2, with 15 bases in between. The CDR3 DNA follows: TGCGCCAGCGGGCAGTCCGGGGGAAACTATGGCTACACCTTC. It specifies CASGQSGGNYGYTF.

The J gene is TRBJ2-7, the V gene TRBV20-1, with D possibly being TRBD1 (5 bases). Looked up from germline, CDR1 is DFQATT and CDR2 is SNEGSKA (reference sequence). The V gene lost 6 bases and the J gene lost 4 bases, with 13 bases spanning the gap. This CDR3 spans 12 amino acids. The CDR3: CSALSAGYEQYF. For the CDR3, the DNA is TGCAGTGCCCTCTCCGCAGGGTACGAGCAGTACTTC.

CDR3 bases: TGTGCCAGCAGCGTAGGGTCCAGCGGAGGGGGGGAGACCCAGTACTTC. Translating gives CASSVGSSGGGETQYF. V is TRBV9 and J is TRBJ2-5; perhaps D is TRBD1 or TRBD2 (6 bases each). V was cut by 0 bases and J by 5 bases, with 17 bases left in between. The CDR3 runs to 16 residues. Germline V CDR1 and CDR2: SGDLS, YYNGEE.

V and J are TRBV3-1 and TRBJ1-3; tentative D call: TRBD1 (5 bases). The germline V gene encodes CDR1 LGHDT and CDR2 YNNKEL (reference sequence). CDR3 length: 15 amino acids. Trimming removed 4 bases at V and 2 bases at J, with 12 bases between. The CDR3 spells CASSPISGPGNTIYF. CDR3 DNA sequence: TGTGCCAGCAGCCCCATTTCAGGGCCTGGAAACACCATATATTTT.

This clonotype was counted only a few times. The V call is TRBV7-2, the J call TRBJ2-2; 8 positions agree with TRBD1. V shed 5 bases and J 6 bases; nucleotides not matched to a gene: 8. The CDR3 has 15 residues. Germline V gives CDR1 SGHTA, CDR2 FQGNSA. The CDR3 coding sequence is TGTGCCAGCAGCCAGCTAACAGGGGGTCCCGGGGAGCTGTTTTTT. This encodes CASSQLTGGPGELFF.

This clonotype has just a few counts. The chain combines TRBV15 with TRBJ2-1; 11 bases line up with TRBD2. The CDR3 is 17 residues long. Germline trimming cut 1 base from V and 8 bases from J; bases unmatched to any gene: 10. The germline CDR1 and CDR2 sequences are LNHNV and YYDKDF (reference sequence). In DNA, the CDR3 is TGTGCCACCAGCAGAGGTGTAGCGGGGGGGCCAATGGATGAGCAGTTCTTC. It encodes CATSRGVAGGPMDEQFF.

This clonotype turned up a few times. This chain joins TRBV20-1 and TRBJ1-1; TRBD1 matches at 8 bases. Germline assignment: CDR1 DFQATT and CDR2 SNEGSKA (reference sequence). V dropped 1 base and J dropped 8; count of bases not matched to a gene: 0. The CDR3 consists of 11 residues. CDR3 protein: CSARGTGEAFF. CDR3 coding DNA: TGCAGTGCTAGAGGGACAGGGGAAGCTTTCTTT.

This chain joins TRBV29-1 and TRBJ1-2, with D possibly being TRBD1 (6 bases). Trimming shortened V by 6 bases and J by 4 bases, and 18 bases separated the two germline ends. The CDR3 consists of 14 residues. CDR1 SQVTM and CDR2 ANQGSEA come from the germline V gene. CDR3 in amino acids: CSVGTGGAGYGYTF. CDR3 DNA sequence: TGCAGCGTGGGGACGGGGGGCGCCGGCTATGGCTACACCTTC.

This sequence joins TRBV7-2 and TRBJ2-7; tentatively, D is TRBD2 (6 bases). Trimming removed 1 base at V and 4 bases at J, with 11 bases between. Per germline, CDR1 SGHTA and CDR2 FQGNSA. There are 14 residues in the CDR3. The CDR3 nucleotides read TGTGCCAGCAGCTTAGGAGGCGGGAAATACGAGCAGTACTTC. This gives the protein CASSLGGGKYEQYF.

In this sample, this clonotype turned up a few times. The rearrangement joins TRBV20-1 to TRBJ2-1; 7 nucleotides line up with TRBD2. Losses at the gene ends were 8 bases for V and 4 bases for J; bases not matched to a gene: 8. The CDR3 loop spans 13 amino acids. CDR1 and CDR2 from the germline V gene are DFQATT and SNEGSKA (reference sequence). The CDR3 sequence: CSCSSGTYNEQFF. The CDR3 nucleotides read TGCAGTTGTTCTAGCGGAACTTACAATGAGCAGTTCTTC.

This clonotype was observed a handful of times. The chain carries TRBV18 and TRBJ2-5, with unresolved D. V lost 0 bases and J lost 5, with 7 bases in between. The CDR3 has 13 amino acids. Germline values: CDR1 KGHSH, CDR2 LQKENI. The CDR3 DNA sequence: TGTGCCAGCTCACCACCGTTTATGGAGACCCAGTACTTC. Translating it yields CASSPPFMETQYF.

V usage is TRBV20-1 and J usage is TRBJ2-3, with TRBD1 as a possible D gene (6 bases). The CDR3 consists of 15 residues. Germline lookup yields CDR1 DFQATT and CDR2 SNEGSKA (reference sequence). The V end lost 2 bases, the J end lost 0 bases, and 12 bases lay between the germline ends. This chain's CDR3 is CSARNRERSTDTQYF. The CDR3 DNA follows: TGCAGTGCTAGAAACAGGGAACGGAGCACAGATACGCAGTATTTT.

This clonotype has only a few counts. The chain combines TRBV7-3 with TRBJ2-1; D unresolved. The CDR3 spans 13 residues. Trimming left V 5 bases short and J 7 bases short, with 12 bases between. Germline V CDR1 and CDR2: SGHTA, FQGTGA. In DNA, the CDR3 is TGTGCCAGCAGCCTACTTCACGGGAATGAGCAGTTCTTC. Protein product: CASSLLHGNEQFF.